This TCR beta chain was captured by sequencing in a study of cytomegalovirus exposure and HLA in healthy donors. On the study more broadly: The study placed 80% to 85% of its approximately 360 genotyped donors in the Caucasian-associated ancestry cluster.

In the PCR, 60 Vbeta and 13 Jbeta primers were used. Method: immunoSEQ multiplex PCR; TCRdb's copy keeps in-frame clones and lacks some. Among fewer than 150,000 clones, 77% were seen once, and the ten largest hold roughly 2%. Trimming removed 7 bases from V and 1 base from J, with 14 bases in between. The CDR3 is 14 amino acids. Germline CDR1 and CDR2: SGHNT and YYREEE (reference sequence). The TCR comes from a man aged 25-45 years in good health and CMV-seronegative. The rearrangement uses TRBV5-4 and TRBJ1-1, with no clear D. Sequences were obtained from PBMCs. The CDR3 here is CASHEWASNTEAFF. DNA for the CDR3: TGTGCCAGCCACGAGTGGGCCTCGAACACTGAAGCTTTCTTT.